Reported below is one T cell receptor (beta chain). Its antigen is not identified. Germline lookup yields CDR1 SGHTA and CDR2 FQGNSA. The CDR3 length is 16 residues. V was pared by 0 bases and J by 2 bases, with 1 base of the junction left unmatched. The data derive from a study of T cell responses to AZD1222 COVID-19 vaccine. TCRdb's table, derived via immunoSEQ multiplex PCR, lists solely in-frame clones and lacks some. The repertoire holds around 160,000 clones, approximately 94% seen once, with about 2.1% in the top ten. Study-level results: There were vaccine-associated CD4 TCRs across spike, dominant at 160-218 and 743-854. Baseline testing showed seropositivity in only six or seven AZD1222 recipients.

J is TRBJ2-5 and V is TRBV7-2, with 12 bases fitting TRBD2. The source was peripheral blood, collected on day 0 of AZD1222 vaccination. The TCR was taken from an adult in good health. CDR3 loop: CASSLATSGGQETQYF. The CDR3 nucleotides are TGTGCCAGCAGCTTAGCGACTAGCGGGGGACAAGAGACCCAGTACTTC.